This T cell receptor beta chain was obtained from a study of cytomegalovirus exposure and HLA in healthy donors. Study-wide findings and caveats: Indistinguishable V segments, including TRBV6-2 and TRBV6-3, were excluded. In terms of immune exposure information, only CMV serostatus was available.

With respect to this clone: The antigen is undetermined.

Use of 60 Vbeta and 13 Jbeta primers characterized the PCR. The protocol was immunoSEQ multiplex PCR, while the TCRdb copy is restricted to in-frame clones and leaves out a portion. The data show 100,000 to 150,000 clones, roughly 18% seen once. The CDR3 has 14 residues. Trimming at V came to 6 bases and at J to 5 bases, leaving 4 bases not matched to a gene. CDR1 is ENHRY, CDR2 SYGVKD, per germline. Material: PBMCs. The receptor was derived from a female donor in good health and CMV-seropositive. V usage is TRBV10-3 and J usage is TRBJ1-5, with TRBD1 matching over 10 bases. The CDR3 DNA reads TGTGCCATCAGGGGGACAGGGGAAGATCAGCCCCAGCATTTT. Its protein is CAIRGTGEDQPQHF.